A single sample gave rise to the 15 T cell receptor beta chains below, sequenced in a study of blood T cell repertoires in COVID-19. Repertoires were generated with immunoSEQ multiplex PCR, while TCRdb's copy carries only in-frame clones and drops some. The sample shows some 300,000 clones, 70% to 90% of them seen only once. Material: peripheral blood. These receptors originate from a woman between 50 and 59 years old with COVID-19, enrolled during active disease.

The chain couples TRBV18 to TRBJ2-3; 7 positions agree with TRBD2. The CDR3 runs to 16 residues. The germline CDR1 and CDR2 sequences are KGHSH and LQKENI. J lost 1 base, V lost 3 bases, and 7 bases had no gene match. The CDR3: CASSPGTNGGTDTQYF. The CDR3, as DNA: TGTGCCAGCTCACCCGGGACTAATGGGGGCACAGATACGCAGTATTTT.

The J gene is TRBJ2-3, the V gene TRBV9; 12 bases match TRBD2. This CDR3 comprises 15 residues. Germline CDR1 and CDR2: SGDLS and YYNGEE. Unmatched junction bases numbered 6, after V lost 4 bases and J lost 6 bases. The CDR3 spells CASSPTSGGRDTQYF. In DNA, the CDR3 is TGTGCCAGCAGCCCGACTAGCGGGGGAAGGGATACGCAGTATTTT.

The rearrangement joins TRBV12-5 to TRBJ2-7; tentatively, D is TRBD1 or TRBD2 (10 bases each). V dropped 3 bases and J dropped 4 bases, with 28 bases sitting between them. This CDR3 spans 19 amino acids. Germline CDR1 LGHNT, CDR2 FRNRAP. Written as DNA, the CDR3 is TGTGCTAGTGGTTTTCGACAGGGGGCTTTTTCACTAGCGGGGTACGAGCAGTACTTC. Its protein product is CASGFRQGAFSLAGYEQYF. Combining the CDR3 with reference TRBV12-5 and TRBJ2-7 gives the whole variable domain DARVTQTPRHKVTEMGQEVTMRCQPILGHNTVFWYRQTMMQGLELLAYFRNRAPLDDSGMPKDRFSAEMPDATLATLKIQPSEPRDSAVYFCASGFRQGAFSLAGYEQYFGPGTRLTVT.

CDR3 protein: CASSPPNSGRNEQFF. As DNA, the CDR3 is TGTGCCAGCAGCCCCCCGAATAGCGGGAGAAATGAGCAGTTCTTC. This chain connects TRBV7-2 to TRBJ2-1, with 9 bases aligning to TRBD2. Germline loops: CDR1 SGHTA, CDR2 FQGNSA. V shed 5 bases and J 7 bases; nucleotides not matched to a gene: 9. The CDR3 extends over 15 amino acids.

The CDR3 coding sequence is TGTGCCAGCACCCGCCTCTTAGGGACTAGCGGGAGTTGGCAGTTCTTC. Translation: CASTRLLGTSGSWQFF. The chain combines TRBV25-1 with TRBJ2-1; 14 bases agree with TRBD2. The CDR3 covers 16 residues. The germline gives CDR1 MGHDK, CDR2 SYGVNS. Trimming took 7 bases from V and 12 from J; bases not matched to a gene: 14.

The chain joins TRBV7-2 to TRBJ2-5; 7 bases fit TRBD2. Trimming removed 3 bases from V and 5 bases from J; junction bases left unmatched: 9. From germline, CDR1 is SGHTA and CDR2 FQGNSA. There are 15 residues in the CDR3. This CDR3 is CASSFSSGARETQYF. The CDR3 DNA follows: TGTGCCAGCAGCTTTTCTAGCGGAGCCAGGGAGACCCAGTACTTC. The full variable domain, rest sourced from reference TRBV7-2 and TRBJ2-5, is GAGVSQSPSNKVTEKGKDVELRCDPISGHTALYWYRQSLGQGLEFLIYFQGNSAPDKSGLPSDRFSAERTGGSVSTLTIQRTQQEDSAVYLCASSFSSGARETQYFGPGTRLLVL.

In this sample, this clone turned up a few times. This rearrangement joins TRBV3-1 (or the pseudogene TRBV3-2) to TRBJ1-5; no definite D call. V lost 1 base and J 11 bases, leaving 21 bases between the germline ends. This CDR3 is 16 amino acids long. CDR1 and CDR2 from the germline V gene are LGHDT and YNNKEL (reference sequence). CDR3 protein: CASSQVLSRPPRAQHF. In nucleotides, the CDR3 is TGTGCCAGCAGCCAAGTTCTGTCTCGTCCCCCGAGAGCCCAGCATTTT.

This clone showed up just once. The CDR3 sequence: CASSEGPSKWNDFNQPQHF. For the CDR3, the DNA is TGTGCCAGCAGTGAAGGTCCATCCAAATGGAATGACTTCAATCAGCCCCAGCATTTT. V usage is TRBV2 and J usage is TRBJ1-5; no clear D gene. Germline V lookup: CDR1 SNHLY, CDR2 FYNNEI. V gave up 1 base and J gave up 3 bases, with 22 bases separating them. The CDR3 consists of 19 residues.

The chain employs TRBV2 and TRBJ2-6; a weak D match, TRBD2 (5 bases). This CDR3 is built from 18 residues. Per the germline V gene, CDR1 is SNHLY and CDR2 is FYNNEI. Deletions cut 1 base from V and 0 bases from J, with 13 bases between. The CDR3 coding sequence is TGTGCCAGCAGTGAAGAGGCAGCTACTAGCTCTGGGGCCAACGTCCTGACTTTC. This gives the protein CASSEEAATSSGANVLTF.

The V and J genes are TRBV9 and TRBJ2-1, with 12 bases identical to TRBD2. J gave up 14 bases and V 4 bases, and 10 bases lay outside the gene matches. The CDR3 runs 14 residues. Looked up from germline, CDR1 is SGDLS and CDR2 is YYNGEE. The CDR3 bases are TGTGCCAGCAGCCCGACTAGCGGGAGTTCGGTCAAGTTCTTC. Translating gives CASSPTSGSSVKFF.

This clone has just one count. This chain joins TRBV7-2 and TRBJ1-5; D might be TRBD1 (6 bases). CDR1 is SGHTA and CDR2 is FQGNSA in the germline V gene. This CDR3 has 16 residues. Trimming took off 5 bases at V and 3 bases at J, with 17 bases between the two ends. In nucleotides, the CDR3 is TGTGCCAGCAGCCGGGCTTCACAGGGCTTCAATCAGCCCCAGCATTTT. Its translation is CASSRASQGFNQPQHF.

J is TRBJ2-3 and V is TRBV11-3, with a possible D match to TRBD1 (5 bases). Trimming cost V 2 bases and J 6 bases, with 9 bases left between them. Per the germline V gene, CDR1 is SGHNT and CDR2 is YENEEA. The CDR3 loop spans 13 amino acids. CDR3 nucleotide sequence: TGTGCCAGCAGCTTACAAGGGGCTGATACGCAGTATTTT. Translating it yields CASSLQGADTQYF.

The rearrangement joins TRBV7-2 to TRBJ2-7, with TRBD1 matching 8 bases. This CDR3 spans 17 amino acids. With V trimmed by 1 base and J by 4 bases, 12 bases remained unmatched. The V gene's germline CDR1 is SGHTA and CDR2 FQGNSA. CDR3 sequence reads: CASSLGHLSTGGYEQYF. In DNA form, the CDR3 reads TGTGCCAGCAGCTTAGGACACCTATCAACAGGGGGGTACGAGCAGTACTTC.

The J gene is TRBJ2-7, the V gene TRBV5-1, with a tentative D call TRBD1 (5 bases). The CDR3 consists of 14 residues. V was cut by 0 bases and J by 6 bases, with 13 bases left in between. From germline, CDR1 is SGHRS and CDR2 YFSETQ. DNA for the CDR3: TGCGCCAGCAGCTTGGGGACACCGACCGGCGAGCAGTACTTC. Translating gives CASSLGTPTGEQYF.

The chain has TRBV27 and TRBJ2-7; TRBD1 matches 11 bases. Per the germline V gene, CDR1 is MNHEY and CDR2 is SMNVEV (reference sequence). The CDR3 covers 14 residues. Trimming removed 7 bases from V and 5 bases from J; junction bases left unmatched: 7. The CDR3 bases are TGTGCCAGCACCCCCCGGGACAGGGGGGACGAGCAGTACTTC. It is translated as CASTPRDRGDEQYF.